This is a list of T cell receptor beta chains from one sample in a study of blood T cell repertoires in COVID-19. TCRdb's table, derived via immunoSEQ multiplex PCR, lists solely in-frame clones and lacks some. The data show about 230,000 clones, around 83% seen once. Sequencing was done on a sample of peripheral blood. The receptors were sampled from a woman between 35 and 50 years old who had recovered from COVID-19. Each CDR3 is given with its conserved first and last residue. The order of the fields is clone size, D gene, V gene, J gene, CDR3 DNA, CDR3 protein. The D gene is left open where the match is weak. A clone size is listed for some rows: how often the clone was seen (once, few, many), or a class if it is expanded.

clone size: NA; D gene: NA; V gene: TRBV24-1; J gene: TRBJ1-5; CDR3 DNA: TGTGCCACCAGTGATTCGAGACAGAATAGCAATCAGCCCCAGCATTTT; CDR3 protein: CATSDSRQNSNQPQHF
clone size: NA; D gene: NA; V gene: TRBV6-5; J gene: TRBJ1-2; CDR3 DNA: TGTGCCAGCAGTTACTCTCAGGGTGGTGGCTACACCTTC; CDR3 protein: CASSYSQGGGYTF
clone size: NA; D gene: NA; V gene: TRBV30; J gene: TRBJ1-4; CDR3 DNA: TGTGCCTGGAGTAAACAGGAATTGTATGAAAAACTGTTTTTT; CDR3 protein: CAWSKQELYEKLFF
clone size: NA; D gene: TRBD1; V gene: TRBV19; J gene: TRBJ2-3; CDR3 DNA: TGTGCCAGTAGTCAACGAACCGGGACAGGGGGCACAGATACGCAGTATTTT; CDR3 protein: CASSQRTGTGGTDTQYF
clone size: NA; D gene: NA; V gene: TRBV6-6; J gene: TRBJ1-1; CDR3 DNA: TGTGCCAGCAGTTACGGCGGGAACACTGAAGCTTTCTTT; CDR3 protein: CASSYGGNTEAFF
clone size: NA; D gene: NA; V gene: TRBV4-2; J gene: TRBJ2-1; CDR3 DNA: TGTGCCAGCAGCCAGGGGTCAGGGGCTGGATACAATGAGCAGTTCTTC; CDR3 protein: CASSQGSGAGYNEQFF
clone size: NA; D gene: TRBD2; V gene: TRBV7-2; J gene: TRBJ2-7; CDR3 DNA: TGTGCCAGCAGCCAAGCGGGGGGTTTCTCCTACGAGCAGTACTTC; CDR3 protein: CASSQAGGFSYEQYF
clone size: NA; D gene: NA; V gene: TRBV7-9; J gene: TRBJ2-3; CDR3 DNA: TGTGCCAGCAGCCCTGGCGGGGATACGCAGTATTTT; CDR3 protein: CASSPGGDTQYF
clone size: few; D gene: NA; V gene: TRBV28; J gene: TRBJ2-7; CDR3 DNA: TGTGCCAGCAGGACCTCCCGGGGGGAGCAGTACTTC; CDR3 protein: CASRTSRGEQYF
clone size: NA; D gene: NA; V gene: TRBV2; J gene: TRBJ1-1; CDR3 DNA: TGTGCCAGCAGCCCCGGGGGGGACACTGAAGCTTTCTTT; CDR3 protein: CASSPGGDTEAFF
clone size: NA; D gene: NA; V gene: TRBV5-1; J gene: TRBJ2-1; CDR3 DNA: TGCGCCAGCAGCGCAGGGTTTGCCAGCTCCTACAATGAGCAGTTCTTC; CDR3 protein: CASSAGFASSYNEQFF
clone size: NA; D gene: TRBD1; V gene: TRBV27; J gene: TRBJ2-7; CDR3 DNA: TGTGCCAGCAGTCGACAGGGGGCGAGCTCCTACGAGCAGTACTTC; CDR3 protein: CASSRQGASSYEQYF
clone size: NA; D gene: TRBD2; V gene: TRBV7-8; J gene: TRBJ2-3; CDR3 DNA: TGTGCCAGCAGCCCCCCTGGGGCGGGGGGGCCTACGACAGATACGCAGTATTTT; CDR3 protein: CASSPPGAGGPTTDTQYF
clone size: NA; D gene: TRBD1; V gene: TRBV15; J gene: TRBJ1-5; CDR3 DNA: TGTGCCACCAGCAGAGTACTGACAGGGGCTCGGCAGCCCCAGCATTTT; CDR3 protein: CATSRVLTGARQPQHF
clone size: once; D gene: NA; V gene: TRBV10-3; J gene: TRBJ1-2; CDR3 DNA: TGTGCCATCAGGGGGGGGACGGGGATGGATCATGGCTACACCTTC; CDR3 protein: CAIRGGTGMDHGYTF
clone size: NA; D gene: NA; V gene: TRBV7-9; J gene: TRBJ1-2; CDR3 DNA: TGTGCCAGCAGCTTAGATGCCCCGGGGGAGTTTGGCTACACCTTC; CDR3 protein: CASSLDAPGEFGYTF
clone size: NA; D gene: TRBD1; V gene: TRBV4-2; J gene: TRBJ2-5; CDR3 DNA: TGTGCCAGCAGCCAAGTGTACGGGACAGGATTTCAAGAGACCCAGTACTTC; CDR3 protein: CASSQVYGTGFQETQYF
clone size: NA; D gene: TRBD1; V gene: TRBV4-1; J gene: TRBJ1-1; CDR3 DNA: TGCGCCAGCAGCCAAGACCTCCGACAGGGCGGCACTGAAGCTTTCTTT; CDR3 protein: CASSQDLRQGGTEAFF
clone size: NA; D gene: NA; V gene: TRBV19; J gene: TRBJ1-5; CDR3 DNA: TGTGCCAGTAGTTCCGCCCCGGGAAATCAGCCCCAGCATTTT; CDR3 protein: CASSSAPGNQPQHF
clone size: NA; D gene: TRBD1; V gene: TRBV5-8; J gene: TRBJ2-1; CDR3 DNA: TGTGCCGGGCATAACACTCGGACAGGGGGGGATTACAATGAGCAGTTCTTC; CDR3 protein: CAGHNTRTGGDYNEQFF
clone size: NA; D gene: TRBD1; V gene: TRBV7-6; J gene: TRBJ2-5; CDR3 DNA: TGTGCCAGCAGCCCCCGGACAGGTCTTCAAGAGACCCAGTACTTC; CDR3 protein: CASSPRTGLQETQYF
clone size: NA; D gene: TRBD2; V gene: TRBV4-2; J gene: TRBJ2-7; CDR3 DNA: TGTGCCAGCAGCCAAGTTGGCACTAGCGGGGCTGACGAGCAGTACTTC; CDR3 protein: CASSQVGTSGADEQYF